This T cell receptor (beta chain) is drawn from a study of tumor-infiltrating lymphocytes in localized non-small cell lung cancer (dated by TCRdb to the early 2020s). Looking at the study overall: Several histologies were represented in the cohort, which also included both smokers and never-smokers as well as patients whose samples were collected after neoadjuvant chemotherapy. Each patient contributed resected tumor tissue and uninvolved lung tissue from the same patient, described as non-adjacent to the tumor. TCR sequencing was one of several integrated assays, alongside flow cytometry, multiplex immunofluorescence, RNA-seq, exome sequencing and proteomics, applied to the same patients. The paired tumor versus uninvolved lung comparison of immunoSEQ T-cell fraction included around 55 patients. The overall ICON cohort comprised 150 or so surgical patients with localized non-small cell lung cancer whose tumors were resected. What the research found in general, with its limitations: No difference in TCR-derived T-cell fraction was observed between the flow cytometry-defined immunotypes IM1 (good prognosis) and IM2 (poor prognosis). In line with immunofluorescence CD3 counts, TCRbeta sequencing supported higher T cell infiltration in tumors compared with uninvolved lung tissue. Recurrence-free survival showed no association with tumor T-cell fraction from TCR sequencing (p = 0.61). Assay coverage differed among patients according to how much tissue was available, so only a subset of the cohort had TCR sequencing. Different pieces of the same tissue were used for different assays, so technical variation could not be separated from intratumor heterogeneity.

Patient enrollment in ICON started in the first half of 2016, and the final patient was enrolled in September 2018. In a subcohort of under 95 patients, fresh tumor and matched uninvolved tissue were collected for in-depth immune analyses, with TCR sequencing among those analyses. DNA for TCR sequencing was isolated from bulk tissue, and no cell sorting was done. The T-cell fraction in tumor and uninvolved lung tissue was provided by TCR sequencing with the immunoSEQ assay. As for the authors' bioinformatics: For survival analysis, patients were divided into high (upper tertile) and low (lower two tertiles) T-cell fraction groups, which were compared by log-rank test. A signed-rank test was used to test differences in T-cell fraction between paired tumor and uninvolved lung samples. TCRdb holds this immuneACCESS table with in-frame rearrangements only. Some clones are missing; in checked studies, unresolved V genes explain under half, and the rest has no known cause. From that table come the V and J calls and clone size; the DNA was used to work out D and trimming. For this sample there are fewer than 13,000 clones; 63% appear just once. The ten largest make up around 10% of the sample.

As regards this clone: Its antigen is not yet known. Qualities for individual bases were not recorded, and no much larger clone is one base off.

The CDR3 goes from the cysteine to the phenylalanine over 14 residues. The kept DNA is CDR3 alone, 42 bases in frame from the first base. According to the germline V gene (reference sequence), CDR1 reads SGHNT and CDR2 reads YYREEE. V drops 0 bases and J drops 3 bases, leaving 10 bases in between. The chain was built from TRBV5-4 and TRBJ2-7, with a tentative D gene TRBD2 over 5 matching bases. The sample taken for sequencing was lung tumor tissue. The TCR comes from a human donor with non-small cell lung cancer. The nucleotide sequence reads TGTGCCAGCAGCTTGGATTTTGGAGGCTACGAGCAGTACTTC. Translated, it gives CASSLDFGGYEQYF.